This TCR beta chain was sequenced in a study of spatial heterogeneity in lung cancer. Overall study: Untreated early-stage non-small cell lung cancer patients, 72 in total, were the donors. Consistent detection of more beta-chain than alpha-chain sequences was observed.

The sample's time point: blood at routine non-recurrence follow-up after resection. Whole RNA was taken from tumor, nontumor lung or frozen PBMC; it was then sequenced unsorted. Germline CDR1 and CDR2: LGHDT and YNNKEL (reference sequence). This CDR3 has 20 residues. V lost 3 bases to trimming and J lost 0 bases; unmatched junction nucleotides: 17. Each CDR3 protein gets one entry after TCRdb re-called the 5' RACE reads with MiXCR. Of about 120,000 distinct CDR3 sequences listed, 10% to 15% are singletons. Sequencing used PBMCs, obtained at follow-up. The chain combines TRBV3-1 with TRBJ2-1, with TRBD1 matching 7 bases. The sequence was collected from a male donor with early-stage non-small cell lung cancer. CDR3 in amino acids: CASSHLVRQGSLSSYNEQFF. The CDR3 DNA follows: TGTGCCAGCAGCCACTTAGTCCGACAGGGCTCCCTCAGCTCCTACAATGAGCAGTTCTTC.